This TCR beta chain was sequenced for a study of blood T cells in healthy people across ages. Together with a sample-barcoded 5' primer, a J-beta primer mix was included in a second PCR lasting roughly 6 to 12 cycles. All samples yielded 3 million or more CDR3-containing paired-end reads. TCRdb analysed the 5' RACE reads with MiXCR anew, one entry per CDR3 protein. The sample yields 1.5 million to 2 million distinct CDR3 sequences, around half seen once. There were at least 6 micrograms of total RNA extracted from every sample. Germline CDR1 ENHRY, CDR2 SYGVKD. The CDR3 has 16 amino acids. This clonotype was obtained from a woman in her forties in good health. The V call is TRBV10-3, the J call TRBJ2-4; 8 nucleotides line up with TRBD1. The J call is doubtful: the DNA matches TRBJ2-7 better. Material for sequencing was blood. CDR3 region: CAISDPGTGDSYEQYF. The CDR3 DNA reads TGTGCCATCAGTGACCCCGGGACAGGTGATTCCTACGAGCAGTACTTC.